The 10 T cell receptor beta chains below were found in one sample sequenced in a study of shared clonotypes between healthy human individuals. The data were produced by immunoSEQ multiplex PCR, yet TCRdb's version contains in-frame clones alone and is incomplete. The sample has 2 million to 2.5 million clones; roughly 93% are singletons. The sequencing input was naive CD4+ T cells from PBMCs. Subset reported: CD45RA+ positively selected. The source is a man aged 18 to 30 in good health. Some clones in this sample may be carry-over from other donors' samples.

This chain joins TRBV5-6 and TRBJ2-3; 8 positions match TRBD1. In germline, CDR1 is SGHDT, CDR2 YYEEEE. After removal of 4 bases from V and 6 bases from J, the junction contained 13 bases not matched to a gene. The CDR3 is 16 residues long. The CDR3 DNA follows: TGTGCCAGCAGCCCGAATCAAGACAGGGGTCAGGATACGCAGTATTTT. Protein sequence: CASSPNQDRGQDTQYF.

The gene calls are TRBV19 and TRBJ2-3, with D tentatively TRBD1 or TRBD2 (6 bases each). V gave up 9 bases and J gave up 0 bases, with 13 bases separating them. The CDR3 consists of 14 residues. Germline values: CDR1 LNHDA, CDR2 SQIVND (reference sequence). The CDR3: CASVKGGSTDTQYF. The CDR3 region has the DNA TGTGCCAGCGTTAAGGGGGGTAGCACAGATACGCAGTATTTT.

The V gene is TRBV28, the J gene TRBJ2-2, with a weak D call TRBD2 (5 bases). This CDR3 comprises 15 residues. V was pared by 2 bases and J by 7 bases, with 14 bases between. Germline V CDR1 and CDR2: MDHEN, SYDVKM. The CDR3 DNA reads TGTGCCAGCAGTTTAATGGGTAGCGAGAACGGGGAGCTGTTTTTT. This gives the protein CASSLMGSENGELFF.

This chain links TRBV18 with TRBJ1-5, with 7 bases lining up with TRBD1. In germline, CDR1 is KGHSH, CDR2 LQKENI. The CDR3 runs 16 residues. Trimming removed 3 bases from V and 6 bases from J; junction bases left unmatched: 11. CDR3: CASSPSSGGGVQPQHF. CDR3 coding DNA: TGTGCCAGCTCACCCTCTTCAGGGGGGGGTGTTCAGCCCCAGCATTTT.

The V call is TRBV19, the J call TRBJ2-6; tentative D call: TRBD1 (6 bases). This CDR3 spans 18 amino acids. V gave up 1 base and J gave up 2 bases, with 15 bases separating them. CDR1 and CDR2 (germline): LNHDA, SQIVND (reference sequence). The DNA of the CDR3 is TGTGCCAGTAGTATAGTCAGGGGAAAAGATGCTGGGGCCAACGTCCTGACTTTC. Translated: CASSIVRGKDAGANVLTF. Variable domain in full (rest from reference TRBV19 and TRBJ2-6): DGGITQSPKYLFRKEGQNVTLSCEQNLNHDAMYWYRQDPGQGLRLIYYSQIVNDFQKGDIAEGYSVSREKKESFPLTVTSAQKNPTAFYLCASSIVRGKDAGANVLTFGAGSRLTVL.

The gene calls are TRBV28 and TRBJ2-1, with 14 bases lining up with TRBD2. V lost 6 bases, J lost 2 bases, and 3 bases stayed unmatched. The CDR3 runs to 16 residues. Germline V gives CDR1 MDHEN, CDR2 SYDVKM. As DNA, the CDR3 is TGTGCCAGCAGCCCGACTAGCGGGAGGGCCTACAATGAGCAGTTCTTC. Residues: CASSPTSGRAYNEQFF.

The genes are TRBV14 and TRBJ2-7; tentatively, D is TRBD1 or TRBD2 (5 bases each). In germline, CDR1 is SGHDN, CDR2 FVKESK. V was pared by 1 base and J by 4 bases, with 23 bases between. CDR3 size: 18 residues. CDR3 sequence (DNA): TGTGCCAGCAGCCAAGCCGGGCGGCCAGGGACGACGGGATACGAGCAGTACTTC. It specifies CASSQAGRPGTTGYEQYF.

The chain is built from TRBV7-2 and TRBJ1-2; maybe TRBD1 (5 bases). V lost 4 bases to trimming and J lost 8 bases, with 8 bases between them. This CDR3 contains 11 residues. Germline V lookup: CDR1 SGHTA, CDR2 FQGNSA. The CDR3: CASSSGQGYTF. CDR3 coding DNA: TGTGCCAGCAGCTCCGGACAAGGCTACACCTTC. Together with reference TRBV7-2 and TRBJ1-2, the CDR3 gives the full variable domain: GAGVSQSPSNKVTEKGKDVELRCDPISGHTALYWYRQSLGQGLEFLIYFQGNSAPDKSGLPSDRFSAERTGGSVSTLTIQRTQQEDSAVYLCASSSGQGYTFGSGTRLTVV.

The V gene is TRBV18, the J gene TRBJ2-7, with TRBD2 matching over 9 bases. The V gene's germline CDR1 is KGHSH and CDR2 LQKENI. This CDR3 has 15 amino acids. V gave up 1 base and J gave up 6 bases; unmatched junction bases: 7. CDR3 amino acids: CASSPQGGRAGEQYF. The CDR3 nucleotides are TGTGCCAGCTCACCACAGGGCGGGAGGGCCGGCGAGCAGTACTTC.

The gene calls are TRBV6-7 and TRBJ2-7; D perhaps matches TRBD2 (6 bases). TRBV6-7 counts as an open reading frame of uncertain function. V lost 2 bases and J 4 bases, leaving 15 bases between the germline ends. This CDR3 is 15 amino acids long. Here the CDR3 reads CASSYVTRPHYEQYF. The CDR3, as DNA: TGTGCCAGCAGTTACGTGACTAGGCCCCATTACGAGCAGTACTTC.